The 8 T cell receptor beta chains below come from one sample, sequenced in a study of Graves' ophthalmopathy and Graves' hyperthyroidism. RNA transcripts provided the template for amplifying TCR beta CDR3 regions. An opening RT-PCR round employed HTBI primers and preceded a second-round multiplex PCR. Each CDR3 protein gets one entry after TCRdb re-called the multiplex PCR reads with MiXCR. In the table there are approximately 500,000 distinct CDR3 sequences, around 15% of which are singletons. Specimen: blood. The source is a woman aged 25 to 39 with Graves' ophthalmopathy.

This clonotype was seen at least ten times. This may stem from a read error, because a much larger clone lies one nucleotide away. This rearrangement joins TRBV6-5 to TRBJ1-1, with TRBD1 identical over 8 bases. Germline CDR1 is MNHEY and CDR2 is SVGAGI. This CDR3 has 14 residues. With 2 bases clipped from V and 3 bases from J, the junction kept 2 bases outside the gene matches. The DNA for the CDR3 is TGTGCCAGCAGTTACGGGGACAGGTACACTGAAGCTTTCTTT. It translates to CASSYGDRYTEAFF.

This chain joins TRBV11-2 and TRBJ2-5, with 8 bases identical to TRBD1. Germline-derived CDR1 and CDR2 are SGHAT and FQNNGV. This CDR3 region has 14 residues. V shed 5 bases, J shed 4 bases, and the junction held 6 bases outside the gene matches. CDR3 protein: CASSKPDRAETQYF. The CDR3 DNA sequence: TGTGCCAGCAGCAAGCCGGACAGGGCAGAGACCCAGTACTTC.

The V and J genes are TRBV25-1 and TRBJ2-7; 8 positions agree with TRBD1. The V gene end was trimmed by 2 bases and the J gene end by 2 bases; junction bases not matched to a gene: 5. The CDR3 runs to 15 residues. CDR1 is MGHDK, CDR2 SYGVNS, per germline. In nucleotides, the CDR3 is TGTGCCAGCAGTGAACCCGGGACAGGTGCCTACGAGCAGTACTTC. Amino acids: CASSEPGTGAYEQYF.

This clonotype was seen only a few times. The chain employs TRBV9 and TRBJ1-3; D unresolved. Germline V gene lookup returns CDR1 SGDLS and CDR2 YYNGEE. The CDR3 has 15 residues. Trimming shortened V by 4 bases and J by 0 bases, and 11 bases separated the two germline ends. The CDR3 region has the DNA TGTGCCAGCAGCAATGGTCGCCACTCTGGAAACACCATATATTTT. This translates into CASSNGRHSGNTIYF.

This clonotype has ten or more counts. CDR3: CASSSRTLNHEQYF. Here the CDR3 DNA reads TGTGCCAGCAGCTCCCGGACGTTGAATCACGAGCAGTACTTC. J is TRBJ2-7 and V is TRBV7-2; D is undetermined. The germline gives CDR1 SGHTA, CDR2 FQGNSA. The length of the CDR3 is 14 residues. With 4 bases removed from V and 5 bases from J, the gap between germline ends came to 15 bases.

This clonotype was observed at least ten times. The V gene is TRBV28, the J gene TRBJ1-5, with no clear D. Trimming removed 7 bases from V and 1 base from J, with 11 bases in between. CDR3 length: 14 residues. Looked up from germline, CDR1 is MDHEN and CDR2 is SYDVKM. DNA of the CDR3: TGTGCCAGCATTCGAGGCGCGAGCAATCAGCCCCAGCATTTT. This translates into CASIRGASNQPQHF.

This clonotype was recorded at least ten times. V and J are TRBV19 and TRBJ1-1, with a possible D match to TRBD1 (6 bases). From germline, CDR1 is LNHDA and CDR2 SQIVND (reference sequence). The CDR3 is 15 residues long. V dropped 6 bases and J dropped 2 bases, with 16 bases sitting between them. The CDR3 coding sequence is TGTGCCAGTAGCTCGCTCGGGACACCAAACACTGAAGCTTTCTTT. This translates into CASSSLGTPNTEAFF. The entire variable domain, with the rest obtained from reference TRBV19 and TRBJ1-1, is as follows: DGGITQSPKYLFRKEGQNVTLSCEQNLNHDAMYWYRQDPGQGLRLIYYSQIVNDFQKGDIAEGYSVSREKKESFPLTVTSAQKNPTAFYLCASSSLGTPNTEAFFGQGTRLTVV.

This clonotype was observed many times. V gene TRBV10-3 combines with J gene TRBJ1-2; TRBD1 matches at 7 bases. This CDR3 contains 11 residues. The J segment lost 7 bases and the V segment lost 6 bases, leaving 2 bases of the junction unmatched. Germline V gives CDR1 ENHRY, CDR2 SYGVKD. The chain's CDR3 is CAIRAGGGYTF. In DNA, the CDR3 is TGTGCCATCAGGGCAGGGGGTGGCTACACCTTC.